Listed below are T cell receptor beta chains from one sample, sequenced in a study of human T cells and chemical hapten exposure. TCRdb processed the RACE reads anew with MiXCR; each CDR3 protein has one entry. The sample has some 350,000 distinct CDR3 sequences, about 7% seen once. The sample was whole blood, taken in connection with sensitization to the hapten diphenylcyclopropenone (DPC). Every receptor here comes from a woman aged 18-29 years with alopecia areata. Some clones in this sample may be carry-over from other donors' samples. Each CDR3 is given with its conserved first and last residue. Fields, in order: J gene, clone size, V gene, D gene, CDR3 DNA, CDR3 protein. D genes are given only for firm matches. Expanded clones get a size class; other rows say once, few or many, or leave the size out.

j_gene: TRBJ2-1
abundance: few
v_gene: TRBV20-1
d_gene: -
CDR3nt: TGCAGTGCGGAGGGATCCTACAATGAGCAGTTCTTC
CDR3aa: CSAEGSYNEQFF

j_gene: TRBJ1-5
abundance: many
v_gene: TRBV12-3/TRBV12-4
d_gene: -
CDR3nt: TGTGCCAGCAGTTCTAGTCCCGGAGTCCTACAGCCCCAGCATTTT
CDR3aa: CASSSSPGVLQPQHF

j_gene: TRBJ2-7
abundance: few
v_gene: TRBV6-2/TRBV6-3
d_gene: -
CDR3nt: TGTGCCAGCAGGATGGACCTCACCTACGAGCAGTACTTC
CDR3aa: CASRMDLTYEQYF

j_gene: TRBJ2-3
abundance: many
v_gene: TRBV10-3
d_gene: -
CDR3nt: TGTGCCATCAGAGGGTTCGCAGATACGCAGTATTTT
CDR3aa: CAIRGFADTQYF

j_gene: TRBJ1-5
abundance: -
v_gene: TRBV6-2/TRBV6-3
d_gene: -
CDR3nt: TGTGCCAGCAGTTATTTGACAGCTGATCAGCCCCAGCATTTT
CDR3aa: CASSYLTADQPQHF

j_gene: TRBJ2-1
abundance: many
v_gene: TRBV28
d_gene: TRBD2
CDR3nt: TGTGCCAGCAGTTTGGCTAGCGGGGGAACCAATGAGCAGTTCTTC
CDR3aa: CASSLASGGTNEQFF

j_gene: TRBJ2-7
abundance: many
v_gene: TRBV20-1
d_gene: -
CDR3nt: TGCAGTGCTAGCGGAGGATACGAGCAGTACTTC
CDR3aa: CSASGGYEQYF

j_gene: TRBJ2-6
abundance: many
v_gene: TRBV6-2/TRBV6-3
d_gene: -
CDR3nt: TGTGCCAGCAATGTCGGGCGGAAGGGATGGGCTGGGGCCAACGTCCTGACTTTC
CDR3aa: CASNVGRKGWAGANVLTF

j_gene: TRBJ2-5
abundance: many
v_gene: TRBV12-3/TRBV12-4
d_gene: TRBD2
CDR3nt: TGTGCCAGCAGTTACCTTAGCGGGGTAGAGACCCAGTACTTC
CDR3aa: CASSYLSGVETQYF

j_gene: TRBJ2-6
abundance: few
v_gene: TRBV11-2
d_gene: TRBD1
CDR3nt: TGTGCCAGCAGCCCCGGGACAGTATTCTCTGGGGCCAACGTCCTGACTTTC
CDR3aa: CASSPGTVFSGANVLTF

j_gene: TRBJ1-5
abundance: few
v_gene: TRBV6-1
d_gene: -
CDR3nt: TGTGCCAGCAGTGAAGCCAGCTACAATCAGCCCCAGCATTTT
CDR3aa: CASSEASYNQPQHF

j_gene: TRBJ2-3
abundance: -
v_gene: TRBV5-8
d_gene: -
CDR3nt: TGTGCCAGCAGCCCCACAGGGCATACGCAGTATTTT
CDR3aa: CASSPTGHTQYF

j_gene: TRBJ1-2
abundance: -
v_gene: TRBV6-5
d_gene: -
CDR3nt: TGTGCCAGCAGTTACTCGAGGGAGGGGACTTTAAACTATGGCTACACCTTC
CDR3aa: CASSYSREGTLNYGYTF

j_gene: TRBJ1-2
abundance: few
v_gene: TRBV4-2
d_gene: TRBD1
CDR3nt: TGTGCCAGCAGCCCGACACGGGACAGGGAAACGAGCTACACCTTC
CDR3aa: CASSPTRDRETSYTF

j_gene: TRBJ1-5
abundance: -
v_gene: TRBV27
d_gene: TRBD1
CDR3nt: TGTGCCAGCAGGACAGGGATCTATAGCAATCAGCCCCAGCATTTT
CDR3aa: CASRTGIYSNQPQHF

j_gene: TRBJ2-5
abundance: few
v_gene: TRBV7-2
d_gene: TRBD2
CDR3nt: TGTGCCAGCAGTCCGGGGACTAGCGGGTACCAAGAGACCCAGTACTTC
CDR3aa: CASSPGTSGYQETQYF

j_gene: TRBJ1-6
abundance: -
v_gene: TRBV6-2/TRBV6-3
d_gene: -
CDR3nt: TGTGCCAGCAGTTACGAAGCAGGGACGAACTCACCCCTCCACTTT
CDR3aa: CASSYEAGTNSPLHF

j_gene: TRBJ2-7
abundance: few
v_gene: TRBV6-2/TRBV6-3
d_gene: -
CDR3nt: TGTGCCAGCAGTTACTCGCCAGGGCCCCGGGAGCAGTACTTC
CDR3aa: CASSYSPGPREQYF

j_gene: TRBJ2-3
abundance: few
v_gene: TRBV5-1
d_gene: -
CDR3nt: TGCGCCAGCAGCTGGACTTCATCTAGCACAGATACGCAGTATTTT
CDR3aa: CASSWTSSSTDTQYF

j_gene: TRBJ2-3
abundance: many
v_gene: TRBV7-2
d_gene: -
CDR3nt: TGTGCCAGCAGCCATAACCCAGATACGCAGTATTTT
CDR3aa: CASSHNPDTQYF

j_gene: TRBJ1-5
abundance: many
v_gene: TRBV28
d_gene: TRBD1
CDR3nt: TGTGCCAGCAGTCTCCACTCGGGACAGGGCACCCAGCCCCAGCATTTT
CDR3aa: CASSLHSGQGTQPQHF

j_gene: TRBJ1-2
abundance: -
v_gene: TRBV18
d_gene: -
CDR3nt: TGTGCCAGCTCACCACCTGAACAAGGGGGTTATGGTGGCTACACCTTC
CDR3aa: CASSPPEQGGYGGYTF

j_gene: TRBJ2-7
abundance: many
v_gene: TRBV20-1
d_gene: -
CDR3nt: TGCAGTGCTAGGGCTCCCCGGAGGGCCTACGAGCAGTACTTC
CDR3aa: CSARAPRRAYEQYF

j_gene: TRBJ2-3
abundance: many
v_gene: TRBV4-2
d_gene: TRBD2
CDR3nt: TGTGCCAGCAGCCTATTGAACCAGCGGGGGGCCACAGATACGCAGTATTTT
CDR3aa: CASSLLNQRGATDTQYF

j_gene: TRBJ2-3
abundance: few
v_gene: TRBV5-6
d_gene: TRBD2
CDR3nt: TGTGCCAGCAGCTTGGAAACTAGCGGGGGGCCTAGCACAGATACGCAGTATTTT
CDR3aa: CASSLETSGGPSTDTQYF

j_gene: TRBJ2-7
abundance: many
v_gene: TRBV6-6
d_gene: TRBD1
CDR3nt: TGTGCCAGCTCTAGGACAGGATTTACGAGGGGGCAGTACTTC
CDR3aa: CASSRTGFTRGQYF

j_gene: TRBJ1-2
abundance: few
v_gene: TRBV5-6
d_gene: TRBD1
CDR3nt: TGTGCCAGCAGCTTGGAAGGGACAGGGGGCGTCGATGGCTACACCTTC
CDR3aa: CASSLEGTGGVDGYTF

j_gene: TRBJ2-1
abundance: few
v_gene: TRBV4-3
d_gene: TRBD2
CDR3nt: TGCGCCAGCAGCCAGCCCGGGACTACCATCAATGAGCAGTTCTTC
CDR3aa: CASSQPGTTINEQFF

j_gene: TRBJ2-2
abundance: -
v_gene: TRBV13
d_gene: -
CDR3nt: TGTGCCAGCAGCTTCCGCCGCCCCACCGGGGAGCTGTTTTTT
CDR3aa: CASSFRRPTGELFF

j_gene: TRBJ2-7
abundance: many
v_gene: TRBV3-1
d_gene: -
CDR3nt: TGTGCCAGCAGCCAAGGGGGTGAGCAGTACTTC
CDR3aa: CASSQGGEQYF

j_gene: TRBJ1-1
abundance: few
v_gene: TRBV7-2
d_gene: TRBD1
CDR3nt: TGTGCCAGCAGCTCGACAGGGTCCCTGAACACTGAAGCTTTCTTT
CDR3aa: CASSSTGSLNTEAFF

j_gene: TRBJ2-3
abundance: -
v_gene: TRBV18
d_gene: -
CDR3nt: TGTGCCAGCTCCAACGATGGACGGGATACGCAGTATTTT
CDR3aa: CASSNDGRDTQYF